The clone carrying this TCR beta chain was picked up a small number of times. Its target is not known. The data originate from a study of OX40 agonist ivuxolimab in advanced cancers. Background on the study: Earlier anti-PD-1, anti-PD-L1 or anti-CTLA-4 therapy was permitted; about 44% had received some. Whole-study results and caveats: There were, on average, more expanded clones in CD8+ T cells than in CD4+.

Assay used: immunoSEQ multiplex PCR; TCRdb lists only in-frame clones, some missing. The data show some 40,000 clones, 75% to 85% seen once. The V gene lost 2 bases and the J gene lost 0 bases, with 5 bases spanning the gap. The CDR3 sequence is 14 residues long. Germline CDR1 reads WNHNN; CDR2 reads SYGVQD (reference sequence). This clonotype originated in an adult with an advanced solid tumor such as melanoma, head and neck, liver or kidney cancer. This chain joins TRBV10-1 and TRBJ2-1; D gene uncertain. The input for sequencing was CD4+ or CD8+ T cells sorted from blood, taken in a trial of the OX40 agonist ivuxolimab. The DNA for the CDR3 is TGCGCCAGCAGTGAGGATTCCTCCTACAATGAGCAGTTCTTC. Protein: CASSEDSSYNEQFF.